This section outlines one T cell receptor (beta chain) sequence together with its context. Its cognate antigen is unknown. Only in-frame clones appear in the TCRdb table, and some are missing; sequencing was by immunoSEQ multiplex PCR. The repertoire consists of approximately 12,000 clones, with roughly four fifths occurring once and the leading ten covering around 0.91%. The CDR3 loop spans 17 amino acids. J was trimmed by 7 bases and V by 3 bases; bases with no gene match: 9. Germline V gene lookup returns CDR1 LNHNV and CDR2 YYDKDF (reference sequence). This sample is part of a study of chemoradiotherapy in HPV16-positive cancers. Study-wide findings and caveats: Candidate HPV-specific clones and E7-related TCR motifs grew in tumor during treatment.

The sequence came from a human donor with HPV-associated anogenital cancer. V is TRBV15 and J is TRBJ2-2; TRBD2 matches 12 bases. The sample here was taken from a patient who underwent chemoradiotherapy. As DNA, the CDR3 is TGTGCCACCAGCAGGGCGACTAGCGGGAGTCTGAACGGGGAGCTGTTTTTT. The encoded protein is CATSRATSGSLNGELFF.